This T cell receptor beta chain was retrieved from a study of HIV-infected patients and healthy controls. Reverse transcription used roughly 480 ng RNA and constant-region primers for alpha and beta. Alpha and beta chain libraries were made separately by chain-specific third strand synthesis with multiplexing indices. TCRdb processed the 5' RACE reads anew with MiXCR; each CDR3 protein has one entry. The sample lists about 5,500 distinct CDR3 sequences, around 8.8% occurring once. This clonotype was detected many times. Roughly three months, about 14 weeks, into antiretroviral therapy, follow-up blood was collected. Whole blood was used without fractionation, so all unsorted peripheral T cells were included. From germline, CDR1 is MNHEY and CDR2 SVGAGI. The CDR3 sequence is 13 residues long. The germline V and J ends were trimmed by 6 bases and 6 bases, with 14 bases remaining between them.

The material sequenced was blood, taken during antiretroviral therapy. This chain joins TRBV6-5 and TRBJ1-2; TRBD1 might be the D (6 bases). The receptor was derived from an adult with HIV infection. CDR3 amino acids: CASRTQGVNGYTF. CDR3 sequence (DNA): TGTGCCAGCAGAACACAGGGAGTTAATGGCTACACCTTC.